The 8 T cell receptor beta chains below all came from one sample that was sequenced in a study of low-dose radiotherapy and immunotherapy resistance in tumors. Time point defined: before trial treatment. Primers used for first-strand cDNA, a TRAV- and TRBV-specific set, covered both alpha and beta chains. TCRs were put through approximately 20 PCR cycles of amplification with Phusion. A constant-region primer and the V-primer adapter served as the primer pair. TCRdb re-analysed the reads in MiXCR, keeping a single row per CDR3 protein. The table includes 54,000 or so distinct CDR3 sequences, 25% detected once. Material: PBMCs, obtained before treatment. The source is a male donor with prostate cancer.

The chain carries TRBV6-1 and TRBJ1-5; 7 bases align to TRBD1. This CDR3 has 15 residues. Germline CDR1 reads MNHNS; CDR2 reads SASEGT. Germline trimming cut 3 bases from V and 1 base from J; bases unmatched to any gene: 3. Here the CDR3 DNA reads TGTGCCAGCAGTGAGGCAGGGGGAAGCAATCAGCCCCAGCATTTT. Translation: CASSEAGGSNQPQHF.

This clonotype was found once. With a far larger clone one base away, a read error is the likely cause. V and J are TRBV2 and TRBJ2-1; D uncertain. The V gene's germline CDR1 is SNHLY and CDR2 FYNNEI. V dropped 5 bases and J dropped 10 bases, with 18 bases sitting between them. The CDR3 contains 14 residues. The CDR3 reads CASSFNAEPYEQFF. The CDR3 DNA reads TGTGCCAGCAGTTTTAATGCGGAGCCCTACGAGCAGTTCTTC.

As regards this clonotype: This likely came from a read error, as a far larger clone is one base away. This rearrangement joins TRBV7-3 to TRBJ2-2; D not resolved. This CDR3 has 13 amino acids. Germline V gene sequence: CDR1 SGHTA, CDR2 FQGTGA. The CDR3 is CASSLIGNGELFF. Written as DNA, the CDR3 is TGCGCCAGCAGCTTGATCGGCAACGGGGAGCTGTTTTTT.

The chain recombines TRBV2 with TRBJ2-2; D perhaps matches TRBD1 (6 bases). Deletions cut 4 bases from V and 0 bases from J, with 6 bases between. The CDR3 runs to 14 residues. The germline gives CDR1 SNHLY, CDR2 FYNNEI. This CDR3 reads CASSGTANTGELFF. The CDR3 coding sequence is TGTGCCAGCAGTGGGACAGCGAACACCGGGGAGCTGTTTTTT.

The gene calls are TRBV3-1 and TRBJ2-7; possibly TRBD1 or TRBD2 for D (5 bases each). V lost 4 bases and J 3 bases, leaving 13 bases between the germline ends. Germline V gene sequence: CDR1 LGHDT, CDR2 YNNKEL (reference sequence). The CDR3 runs to 14 residues. The CDR3 DNA reads as TGTGCCAGCAGCCTCGCGACGGGGCGCTACGAGCAGTACTTC. It yields the protein CASSLATGRYEQYF.

The DNA of the CDR3 is TGTGCCAGCAGCGTGGCGGAGAGACCGGGAAATGGCTACACCTTC. Protein sequence: CASSVAERPGNGYTF. J is TRBJ1-2 and V is TRBV9; no clear D gene. CDR1 and CDR2 from the germline V gene are SGDLS and YYNGEE. V lost 2 bases, J lost 6 bases, and 17 bases lay in between. The CDR3 covers 15 residues.

This clonotype has only one observation. The chain combines TRBV5-4 with TRBJ2-1, with TRBD2 matching over 7 bases. Per the germline V gene, CDR1 is SGHNT and CDR2 is YYREEE (reference sequence). The V segment lost 0 bases and the J segment 5 bases; nucleotides outside the gene matches: 8. CDR3 length: 16 residues. CDR3 region: CASSLGGGSTDNEQFF. The CDR3 region has the DNA TGTGCCAGCAGCTTGGGGGGCGGGAGCACGGACAATGAGCAGTTCTTC.

This clonotype was counted ten times or more. This chain uses TRBV5-1 with TRBJ2-7; D is perhaps TRBD1 or TRBD2 (5 bases each). The V gene lost 0 bases and the J gene lost 1 base, with 11 bases spanning the gap. The V gene's germline CDR1 is SGHRS and CDR2 YFSETQ. The CDR3 is made up of 15 amino acids. The CDR3 region has the DNA TGCGCCAGCAGCTTGGGGGGGAGCCTATCCTACGAGCAGTACTTC. As protein: CASSLGGSLSYEQYF.